Given below is one T cell receptor beta chain in context. Authors' processing steps: Reference gene primer amplification in the assay estimated nucleated cell counts. Assay used: immunoSEQ multiplex PCR; TCRdb lists only in-frame clones, some missing. V and J calls and clone size are as listed in that table; D and trimming were resolved from the DNA. The sample consists of tens of thousands of clones, around 70% of them appearing once. This sample was taken from a study of blood T cell repertoires in COVID-19. Overall study context: Some COVID-19 samples were acute and others convalescent; all came from the United States, Italy and Spain. In each case, the material was cDNA or gDNA derived from T cells, B-cell-depleted T cells, or PBMCs.

The V and J ends lost 0 bases and 1 base, in that order; junction bases with no gene match: 7. CDR3 length equals 17 residues. The germline V gene has CDR1 SGDLS and CDR2 YYNGEE. V is TRBV9 and J is TRBJ2-3; 8 nucleotides line up with TRBD2. This sequence originates from a man aged 55-75 years with acute or convalescent COVID-19. The sample was peripheral blood. CDR3 DNA: TGTGCCAGCAGCGTAGGACTAGCGTTTCTAGGCACAGATACGCAGTATTTT. Translating it yields CASSVGLAFLGTDTQYF. Looking up the rest from reference TRBV9 and TRBJ2-3 gives the full variable domain: DSGVTQTPKHLITATGQRVTLRCSPRSGDLSVYWYQQSLDQGLQFLIQYYNGEERAKGNILERFSAQQFPDLHSELNLSSLELGDSALYFCASSVGLAFLGTDTQYFGPGTRLTVL.